The 17 T cell receptor beta chains given below trace back to one sample, sequenced in a study of blood T cell repertoires in COVID-19. Only in-frame clones appear in the TCRdb table, and some are missing; sequencing was by immunoSEQ multiplex PCR. The data show roughly 70,000 clones, more than 75% seen once. Sample: peripheral blood. The receptors originated from a man aged 45 to 65 with acute or convalescent COVID-19.

The chain employs TRBV7-9 and TRBJ1-3; 11 nucleotides match TRBD1. The length of the CDR3 is 17 residues. The V and J ends lost 5 bases and 2 bases, in that order; junction bases with no gene match: 8. Germline assignment: CDR1 SEHNR and CDR2 FQNEAQ (reference sequence). The chain's CDR3 is CASSPPGTGGAGNTIYF. The DNA for the CDR3 is TGTGCCAGCAGCCCCCCCGGGACAGGGGGAGCTGGAAACACCATATATTTT.

CDR3 sequence: CSARASDGYTF. CDR3 sequence (DNA): TGCAGTGCTAGAGCGAGCGATGGCTACACCTTC. V is TRBV20-1 and J is TRBJ1-2, with D unresolved. CDR3 length: 11 amino acids. Trimming took 1 base from V and 6 from J, leaving 6 bases between them. The germline V gene encodes CDR1 DFQATT and CDR2 SNEGSKA (reference sequence).

CDR3 sequence reads: CASSPRLAGHNEQFF. The CDR3 nucleotides read TGTGCCAGCAGCCCTCGACTAGCGGGGCACAATGAGCAGTTCTTC. The V call is TRBV9, the J call TRBJ2-1, with 11 nucleotides matching TRBD2. The germline V gene encodes CDR1 SGDLS and CDR2 YYNGEE. V shed 4 bases, J shed 5 bases, and the junction held 5 bases outside the gene matches. The CDR3 contains 15 residues.

The V call is TRBV19, the J call TRBJ2-5; D may be TRBD2 (6 bases). Germline CDR1 LNHDA, CDR2 SQIVND (reference sequence). V lost 2 bases, J lost 4 bases, and 26 bases lay in between. This CDR3 has 19 amino acids. The CDR3 DNA is TGTGCCAGTAGTATAATACCGAACTCGGTGGCTAGCGAAGGAGAGACCCAGTACTTC. It codes for CASSIIPNSVASEGETQYF.

V and J are TRBV6-6 and TRBJ1-4, with D perhaps TRBD1 (6 bases). The CDR3 consists of 15 residues. V shed 2 bases and J shed 4 bases, with 11 bases lying between them. The germline gives CDR1 MNHNY, CDR2 SVGAGI (reference sequence). The CDR3 coding sequence is TGTGCCAGCAGTTACGTACAGGGATTTAATGAAAAACTGTTTTTT. Protein: CASSYVQGFNEKLFF.

This clone has just one count. CDR3 in amino acids: CASSRLGNNEQFF. CDR3 coding DNA: TGTGCCAGCAGTCGACTAGGGAACAATGAGCAGTTCTTC. The rearrangement links TRBV5-5 to TRBJ2-1; TRBD2 might be the D (6 bases). The CDR3 is 13 residues long. The V end was cut by 5 bases, the J end by 5 bases, with 11 bases between. Germline lookup yields CDR1 SGHKS and CDR2 YYEKEE (reference sequence).

The V gene is TRBV5-1, the J gene TRBJ1-1; D might be TRBD1 (5 bases). V was cut by 2 bases and J by 1 base, with 6 bases left in between. Germline assignment: CDR1 SGHRS and CDR2 YFSETQ. The CDR3 is 13 residues long. The CDR3 protein is CASSFGQNTEAFF. The CDR3 DNA sequence: TGCGCCAGCAGCTTCGGACAGAACACTGAAGCTTTCTTT.

V and J are TRBV7-2 and TRBJ1-5; 7 nucleotides align to TRBD1. The CDR3 covers 15 residues. Germline values: CDR1 SGHTA, CDR2 FQGNSA. With 1 base clipped from V and 3 bases from J, the junction kept 3 bases outside the gene matches. The CDR3 nucleotides read TGTGCCAGCAGCTTAGGCAGGGGGATCAATCAGCCCCAGCATTTT. Translated: CASSLGRGINQPQHF.

The chain links TRBV9 to TRBJ1-1, with 7 bases identical to TRBD1. Per germline, CDR1 SGDLS and CDR2 YYNGEE. V gave up 2 bases and J gave up 2 bases; unmatched junction bases: 9. This CDR3 has 16 residues. The DNA of the CDR3 is TGTGCCAGCAGCGTGGGTATAGGAGGGGGCAACACTGAAGCTTTCTTT. It specifies CASSVGIGGGNTEAFF.

This chain joins TRBV19 and TRBJ2-7; 10 positions match TRBD2. With V trimmed by 1 base and J by 3 bases, 3 bases remained unmatched. CDR1 LNHDA and CDR2 SQIVND come from the germline V gene (reference sequence). The length of the CDR3 is 15 residues. Here the CDR3 DNA reads TGTGCCAGTAGTATAGGCCCTAGCGGGAGCTACGAGCAGTACTTC. It specifies CASSIGPSGSYEQYF.

This rearrangement joins TRBV4-1 to TRBJ1-6, with TRBD1 identical over 9 bases. The CDR3 is 18 residues long. V lost 0 bases to trimming and J lost 6 bases; unmatched junction nucleotides: 9. Germline lookup yields CDR1 MGHRA and CDR2 YSYEKL. The DNA for the CDR3 is TGCGCCAGCAGCCAAGATTTGGGACAGGGTCTGCGTAATTCACCCCTCCACTTT. This sequence encodes CASSQDLGQGLRNSPLHF.

The chain employs TRBV6-6 and TRBJ1-1, with D possibly TRBD1 on 5 matching bases. Germline CDR1 MNHNY, CDR2 SVGAGI (reference sequence). Trimming pared 5 bases from V and 1 base from J, leaving 11 bases between. The CDR3 loop spans 14 amino acids. The CDR3 reads CASSRDSRNTEAFF. The CDR3 nucleotides read TGTGCCAGCAGTCGAGACAGTAGGAACACTGAAGCTTTCTTT.

This chain joins TRBV19 and TRBJ1-1; maybe TRBD1 (5 bases). Per the germline V gene, CDR1 is LNHDA and CDR2 is SQIVND (reference sequence). The length of the CDR3 is 14 residues. Trimming removed 11 bases at V and 1 base at J, with 17 bases between. The CDR3 is CAAGPAGGNTEAFF. The CDR3 nucleotides are TGTGCCGCCGGGCCGGCGGGGGGGAACACTGAAGCTTTCTTT.

V gene TRBV6-5 combines with J gene TRBJ2-5; maybe TRBD2 (5 bases). Germline CDR1 reads MNHEY; CDR2 reads SVGAGI. Between the trimmed V and J ends, which lost 5 bases and 3 bases, there was a span of 10 bases. The CDR3 sequence is 13 residues long. CDR3 sequence reads: CASSRTRKETQYF. As DNA, the CDR3 is TGTGCCAGCAGTCGTACTAGAAAAGAGACCCAGTACTTC.

The chain couples TRBV6-5 to TRBJ1-1; D might be TRBD1 (5 bases). Germline values: CDR1 MNHEY, CDR2 SVGAGI. The germline V and J ends were trimmed by 4 bases and 0 bases, with 6 bases remaining between them. This CDR3 comprises 13 residues. CDR3 DNA: TGTGCCAGCAGTTTGACAGTGAACACTGAAGCTTTCTTT. It specifies CASSLTVNTEAFF.

The chain has TRBV18 and TRBJ1-6; D uncertain. The V gene's germline CDR1 is KGHSH and CDR2 LQKENI. This CDR3 has 15 amino acids. Deletions cut 3 bases from V and 5 bases from J, with 11 bases between. The CDR3, as DNA: TGTGCCAGCTCACCCAATACCCAGGATAATTCACCCCTCCACTTT. It specifies CASSPNTQDNSPLHF.

This clone was observed a single time. This chain links TRBV27 with TRBJ2-2; D unclear. The CDR3 totals 15 residues. V was clipped by 4 bases and J by 0 bases, with 9 bases between them. Looked up from germline, CDR1 is MNHEY and CDR2 is SMNVEV (reference sequence). The CDR3 DNA reads as TGTGCCAGCAGTTCCCACTCGACGAACACCGGGGAGCTGTTTTTT. Translated: CASSSHSTNTGELFF.